The 30 T cell receptor beta chains below all came from one sample that was sequenced in a study of OX40 agonist ivuxolimab in advanced cancers. Generated by immunoSEQ multiplex PCR, the TCRdb table keeps only in-frame clones and is missing some. The profile covers some 67,000 clones, with about 85% appearing a single time and about 0.76% taken by the ten largest. Sequencing was performed on CD4+ or CD8+ T cells sorted from blood, taken in a trial of the OX40 agonist ivuxolimab. The receptors here all came from an adult with an advanced solid tumor such as melanoma, head and neck, liver or kidney cancer.

The CDR3 here is CASSLTGFDKNIQYF. The CDR3 DNA reads TGCGCCAGCAGCTTGACAGGGTTCGACAAAAACATTCAGTACTTC. The chain couples TRBV5-1 to TRBJ2-4, with a possible D match to TRBD1 (6 bases). The CDR3 sequence is 15 residues long. V lost 1 base and J 3 bases, leaving 11 bases between the germline ends. The germline V gene encodes CDR1 SGHRS and CDR2 YFSETQ. Together with reference TRBV5-1 and TRBJ2-4, the CDR3 gives the full variable domain: KAGVTQTPRYLIKTRGQQVTLSCSPISGHRSVSWYQQTPGQGLQFLFEYFSETQRNKGNFPGRFSGRQFSNSRSEMNVSTLELGDSALYLCASSLTGFDKNIQYFGAGTRLSVL.

This rearrangement joins TRBV7-9 to TRBJ1-1; D unclear. The CDR3 extends over 14 amino acids. Per germline, CDR1 SEHNR and CDR2 FQNEAQ (reference sequence). Trimming removed 2 bases from V and 1 base from J, with 8 bases in between. CDR3 protein: CASSLPPGNTEAFF. DNA of the CDR3: TGTGCCAGCAGCTTACCCCCAGGGAACACTGAAGCTTTCTTT.

This chain uses TRBV5-1 with TRBJ2-1, with TRBD2 identical over 8 bases. The CDR3 spans 14 residues. CDR1 is SGHRS and CDR2 is YFSETQ in the germline V gene. With V trimmed by 4 bases and J by 0 bases, 0 bases remained unmatched. The CDR3 DNA reads as TGCGCCAGCAGCAGCGGGAGCTCCTACAATGAGCAGTTCTTC. Encoded protein: CASSSGSSYNEQFF.

The chain uses TRBV11-2 and TRBJ2-7; D is unclear. V lost 2 bases and J 3 bases, leaving 11 bases between the germline ends. CDR1 is SGHAT, CDR2 FQNNGV, per germline. The CDR3 sequence is 14 residues long. As DNA, the CDR3 is TGTGCCAGCAGCTTAAAGACCCGCGGCTACGAGCAGTACTTC. It translates to CASSLKTRGYEQYF.

V is TRBV10-1 and J is TRBJ1-1; 8 nucleotides line up with TRBD1. V was clipped by 5 bases and J by 5 bases; unmatched bases: 7. Per germline, CDR1 WNHNN and CDR2 SYGVQD (reference sequence). The CDR3 length is 14 residues. The DNA for the CDR3 is TGCGCCAGCAGTCGCGACAGGGGAAGGACTGAAGCTTTCTTT. This translates into CASSRDRGRTEAFF.

The chain recombines TRBV7-9 with TRBJ2-5; 12 nucleotides match TRBD2. The CDR3 has 15 residues. Germline assignment: CDR1 SEHNR and CDR2 FQNEAQ (reference sequence). With V trimmed by 2 bases and J by 5 bases, 3 bases remained unmatched. This CDR3 is CASSLPTSGSETQYF. In DNA, the CDR3 is TGTGCCAGCAGCTTACCGACTAGCGGGAGTGAGACCCAGTACTTC.

This chain uses TRBV4-1 with TRBJ1-4, with TRBD1 matching 8 bases. Germline values: CDR1 MGHRA, CDR2 YSYEKL. The V gene end was trimmed by 4 bases and the J gene end by 5 bases; junction bases not matched to a gene: 6. There are 15 residues in the CDR3. The CDR3 bases are TGCGCCAGCAGCCGAGATGACAGGGGAAATGAAAAACTGTTTTTT. This sequence encodes CASSRDDRGNEKLFF.

The V call is TRBV6-1, the J call TRBJ2-1, with 8 nucleotides matching TRBD2. The CDR3 covers 15 residues. J gave up 0 bases and V 8 bases, and 6 bases lay outside the gene matches. Germline V CDR1 and CDR2: MNHNS, SASEGT. CDR3 DNA: TGTGCCAGCGACCGGACTAGCAGCTCCTACAATGAGCAGTTCTTC. Residues: CASDRTSSSYNEQFF.

Here the CDR3 reads CASSFYVGQGAHEQYF. CDR3 sequence (DNA): TGTGCCAGCAGCTTTTACGTGGGACAGGGGGCCCACGAGCAGTACTTC. The chain couples TRBV7-9 to TRBJ2-7; 12 bases line up with TRBD1. The germline V gene has CDR1 SEHNR and CDR2 FQNEAQ (reference sequence). The V gene end was trimmed by 3 bases and the J gene end by 5 bases; junction bases not matched to a gene: 8. The CDR3 spans 16 residues.

The V gene is TRBV19, the J gene TRBJ1-2; tentatively, D is TRBD1 (6 bases). V lost 8 bases and J 6 bases, leaving 13 bases between the germline ends. Germline V CDR1 and CDR2: LNHDA, SQIVND (reference sequence). This CDR3 is built from 12 residues. The DNA for the CDR3 is TGTGCCAGTTCACAGGGTTTAAATGGCTACACCTTC. Translating it yields CASSQGLNGYTF.

The genes are TRBV2 and TRBJ1-3; D gene unclear. Per germline, CDR1 SNHLY and CDR2 FYNNEI. CDR3 length: 15 amino acids. Deletions cut 6 bases from V and 0 bases from J, with 12 bases between. CDR3 loop: CASRLTPISGNTIYF. CDR3 bases: TGTGCCAGCAGACTGACACCAATCTCTGGAAACACCATATATTTT.

CDR3 region: CASSLDGRGNSPLHF. In DNA form, the CDR3 reads TGCGCCAGCAGCTTGGATGGGAGGGGTAATTCACCCCTCCACTTT. This sequence joins TRBV5-1 and TRBJ1-6, with a tentative D call TRBD1 (5 bases). The CDR3 consists of 15 residues. V was clipped by 0 bases and J by 6 bases, with 10 bases between them. In germline, CDR1 is SGHRS, CDR2 YFSETQ.

Written as DNA, the CDR3 is TGTGCCAGCAGCTTAGCTGACAGGGCCCGCCGCTCTGGGGCCAACGTCCTGACTTTC. Amino acids: CASSLADRARRSGANVLTF. The chain is built from TRBV7-9 and TRBJ2-6; 7 bases match TRBD1. Trimming removed 0 bases from V and 0 bases from J; junction bases left unmatched: 8. The CDR3 runs 19 residues. Per germline, CDR1 SEHNR and CDR2 FQNEAQ (reference sequence).

V gene TRBV28 combines with J gene TRBJ1-2; 9 bases align to TRBD1. V shed 6 bases, J shed 3 bases, and the junction held 11 bases outside the gene matches. There are 16 residues in the CDR3. Germline loops: CDR1 MDHEN, CDR2 SYDVKM. CDR3 loop: CASSLEGQGIHYGYTF. In nucleotides, the CDR3 is TGTGCCAGCAGCCTAGAGGGACAGGGTATCCACTATGGCTACACCTTC.

This rearrangement joins TRBV18 to TRBJ2-7, with D unclear. The CDR3 spans 15 residues. The germline V and J ends were trimmed by 0 bases and 6 bases, with 15 bases remaining between them. The V gene's germline CDR1 is KGHSH and CDR2 LQKENI. Here the CDR3 reads CASSPPAAALGEQYF. In nucleotides, the CDR3 is TGTGCCAGCTCACCACCCGCAGCAGCCCTCGGCGAGCAGTACTTC.

The chain links TRBV7-2 to TRBJ1-6, with 9 bases matching TRBD1. This CDR3 comprises 14 residues. Germline CDR1 reads SGHTA; CDR2 reads FQGNSA. With 6 bases clipped from V and 7 bases from J, the junction kept 4 bases outside the gene matches. The CDR3: CASRRTGVNSPLHF. In DNA form, the CDR3 reads TGTGCCAGCAGAAGGACAGGGGTCAATTCACCCCTCCACTTT.

This chain connects TRBV7-9 to TRBJ1-2; no reliable D call. The CDR3 is made up of 15 amino acids. Trimming removed 3 bases at V and 2 bases at J, with 13 bases between. The germline V gene encodes CDR1 SEHNR and CDR2 FQNEAQ (reference sequence). The CDR3 nucleotides are TGTGCCAGCAGCTTGTTGGGGATAGCAAACTATGGCTACACCTTC. It codes for CASSLLGIANYGYTF.

This clone has a handful of counts. The CDR3 coding sequence is TGTGCCAGTAGTATAGCCCGGGGATCGGGTGGCTACACCTTC. Translating it yields CASSIARGSGGYTF. The chain combines TRBV19 with TRBJ1-2; no firm D call. Per the germline V gene, CDR1 is LNHDA and CDR2 is SQIVND (reference sequence). CDR3 length: 14 residues. The V and J ends lost 1 base and 7 bases respectively, with 13 bases between them.

The rearrangement uses TRBV30 and TRBJ1-5, with 7 bases aligning to TRBD1. This CDR3 has 13 residues. The V and J ends lost 1 base and 5 bases, in that order; junction bases with no gene match: 2. Germline V gives CDR1 GTSNPN, CDR2 SVGIG (reference sequence). CDR3: CAWSGGGDQPQHF. The DNA of the CDR3 is TGTGCCTGGAGTGGAGGGGGCGATCAGCCCCAGCATTTT.

The chain links TRBV28 to TRBJ1-4; the match to TRBD1 covers 10 bases. The CDR3 spans 15 residues. The germline V gene has CDR1 MDHEN and CDR2 SYDVKM. Losses at the gene ends were 8 bases for V and 4 bases for J; bases not matched to a gene: 7. The CDR3 loop is CASGRQGANNEKLFF. Written as DNA, the CDR3 is TGTGCCAGCGGGAGACAGGGGGCGAATAATGAAAAACTGTTTTTT.

In its sample, this clone was seen once. V usage is TRBV6-1 and J usage is TRBJ2-6; D not resolved. This CDR3 contains 13 residues. CDR1 is MNHNS, CDR2 SASEGT, per germline. The ends were cut back, 10 bases at V and 0 bases at J, with 7 bases in the middle. The CDR3 nucleotides are TGTGCCACACATATCTCTGGGGCCAACGTCCTGACTTTC. It yields the protein CATHISGANVLTF.

The chain links TRBV7-2 to TRBJ1-1; D perhaps matches TRBD1 (5 bases). V lost 3 bases and J lost 4, with 15 bases in between. The germline CDR1 and CDR2 sequences are SGHTA and FQGNSA. This CDR3 spans 15 amino acids. The CDR3 sequence is CASSFTRAVSTEAFF. For the CDR3, the DNA is TGTGCCAGCAGCTTCACCAGGGCCGTATCCACTGAAGCTTTCTTT.

The rearrangement joins TRBV6-5 to TRBJ2-7; the match to TRBD1 covers 11 bases. Looked up from germline, CDR1 is MNHEY and CDR2 is SVGAGI. The CDR3 spans 14 residues. V lost 6 bases to trimming and J lost 4 bases; unmatched junction nucleotides: 5. CDR3 in DNA: TGTGCCAGCAGGCAGGACAGGGGGCTATACGAGCAGTACTTC. Its translation is CASRQDRGLYEQYF.

The CDR3 DNA follows: TGTGCCAGCTCAACGAAACTAGCGGGAGGGAAGAATGAGCAGTTCTTC. It translates to CASSTKLAGGKNEQFF. J is TRBJ2-1 and V is TRBV18; TRBD2 matches 13 bases. The J segment lost 7 bases and the V segment lost 5 bases, leaving 8 bases of the junction unmatched. This CDR3 contains 16 residues. Germline V gives CDR1 KGHSH, CDR2 LQKENI.

This chain connects TRBV7-2 to TRBJ2-7; TRBD2 agrees at 8 bases. The length of the CDR3 is 16 residues. Germline V gene sequence: CDR1 SGHTA, CDR2 FQGNSA. V lost 5 bases and J lost 4; bases outside the gene matches: 13. This CDR3 is CASSPGLGKGNYEQYF. Here the CDR3 DNA reads TGTGCCAGCAGCCCGGGACTAGGTAAAGGGAATTACGAGCAGTACTTC. The full variable domain, completed using reference TRBV7-2 and TRBJ2-7, is GAGVSQSPSNKVTEKGKDVELRCDPISGHTALYWYRQSLGQGLEFLIYFQGNSAPDKSGLPSDRFSAERTGGSVSTLTIQRTQQEDSAVYLCASSPGLGKGNYEQYFGPGTRLTVT.

The CDR3 DNA reads as TGTGCCACCAGCAGGGGTGCGGACACTGAAGCTTTCTTT. This sequence encodes CATSRGADTEAFF. V gene TRBV15 combines with J gene TRBJ1-1; D remains unclear. The CDR3 runs to 13 residues. The V end was cut by 3 bases, the J end by 3 bases, with 8 bases between. The germline CDR1 and CDR2 sequences are LNHNV and YYDKDF (reference sequence).

The V and J genes are TRBV11-1 and TRBJ2-5; no clear D. V dropped 5 bases and J dropped 2 bases, with 12 bases sitting between them. Germline CDR1 SGHAT, CDR2 FQDESV (reference sequence). This CDR3 is 14 amino acids long. The CDR3 protein is CASSMTVRQETQYF. DNA for the CDR3: TGTGCCAGCAGCATGACGGTTAGACAAGAGACCCAGTACTTC.

V gene TRBV2 combines with J gene TRBJ2-1, with a tentative D call TRBD1 (5 bases). V lost 3 bases and J 5 bases, leaving 14 bases between the germline ends. Germline CDR1 reads SNHLY; CDR2 reads FYNNEI. The CDR3 has 15 residues. CDR3 sequence (DNA): TGTGCCAGCAGTGATAGTAGGACATCTAACAATGAGCAGTTCTTC. It is translated as CASSDSRTSNNEQFF.

This chain uses TRBV6-5 with TRBJ1-4; weak D call: TRBD1 (6 bases). Between the trimmed V and J ends, which lost 4 bases and 8 bases, there was a span of 14 bases. The CDR3 extends over 14 amino acids. Germline values: CDR1 MNHEY, CDR2 SVGAGI. CDR3 loop: CASSSRGGREKLFF. The CDR3 region has the DNA TGTGCCAGCAGTTCCCGGGGGGGGCGCGAAAAACTGTTTTTT.

This clone was seen once. This chain joins TRBV19 and TRBJ2-2, with 10 positions matching TRBD1. The junction had 7 bases not matched to a gene; V was cut back by 5 bases and J by 7 bases. Germline V gives CDR1 LNHDA, CDR2 SQIVND (reference sequence). The length of the CDR3 is 15 residues. CDR3 sequence (DNA): TGTGCCAGTAGTCGGGGGACAGGGGATAGCGGGGAGCTGTTTTTT. It yields the protein CASSRGTGDSGELFF. The full variable domain, with the rest looked up from reference TRBV19 and TRBJ2-2, is DGGITQSPKYLFRKEGQNVTLSCEQNLNHDAMYWYRQDPGQGLRLIYYSQIVNDFQKGDIAEGYSVSREKKESFPLTVTSAQKNPTAFYLCASSRGTGDSGELFFGEGSRLTVL.